This T cell receptor (beta chain) was recovered during a study of cytomegalovirus exposure and HLA in healthy donors. Study findings and constraints: The classifier was said to identify cytomegalovirus status with high specificity and sensitivity. Across all donors, roughly uniform sequencing depth was an assumption of the presence/absence analyses. A later look showed TCR association rates differing by HLA locus, highest for DRB1 and lowest for HLA-C. Earlier analysis yielded a pattern in which most TCR beta V segments were productive about 90% or about 30% of the time.

Researchers ran the PCR with 60 Vbeta and 13 Jbeta primers. TCRdb keeps only in-frame clones here, not all; method: immunoSEQ multiplex PCR. The data show approximately 220,000 clones, with approximately 79% seen just once and around 1.8% held by the top ten. Regarding this clone: Its antigen remains unidentified.

V was pared by 0 bases and J by 7 bases, with 16 bases between. Per germline, CDR1 SGHNT and CDR2 YYREEE (reference sequence). The CDR3 has 16 residues. V is TRBV5-4 and J is TRBJ2-2; D is possibly TRBD2 (6 bases). This TCR was recovered from a man between 18 and 35 years old in good health and CMV-seronegative. The sequencing input was PBMCs. The CDR3: CASSLDGGPSNGELFF. CDR3 bases: TGTGCCAGCAGCTTGGACGGAGGGCCAAGCAACGGGGAGCTGTTTTTT.